These T cell receptor beta chains were read from a single sample in a study of T cells in Graves' hyperthyroidism and ophthalmopathy. From the multiplex PCR reads, TCRdb called clonotypes with MiXCR, one entry per CDR3 protein. The sample shows over 650,000 distinct CDR3 sequences, 45% of them seen only once. Sequenced sample: peripheral blood or thyroid tissue (not recorded which). Receptor source: an adult man with Graves' disease, either hyperthyroidism or ophthalmopathy (not recorded which). CDR3s include the opening cysteine and the closing phenylalanine or tryptophan. Fields, in order: clone size, J gene, V gene, D gene, CDR3 DNA, CDR3 protein. A D gene is named only where the DNA matches it firmly. Size is omitted from some rows. Given values are once, few, many or a class for expanded clones.

abundance: .
j_gene: TRBJ2-7
v_gene: TRBV29-1
d_gene: .
CDR3nt: TGCAGCGTTGTGGGGGGGCCCGGGTCCCAGTACTTC
CDR3aa: CSVVGGPGSQYF

abundance: .
j_gene: TRBJ2-5
v_gene: TRBV7-2
d_gene: .
CDR3nt: TGTGCCGGCAGCTTAGTTCGAGAGACCCAGTACTTC
CDR3aa: CAGSLVRETQYF

abundance: .
j_gene: TRBJ1-1
v_gene: TRBV9
d_gene: .
CDR3nt: TGTGCCAGCTCCAGCGTAGATCTGGGGGCTTACACTGAAGCTTTCTTT
CDR3aa: CASSSVDLGAYTEAFF

abundance: .
j_gene: TRBJ2-7
v_gene: TRBV6-5
d_gene: .
CDR3nt: TGTGCCAGCAGTTACATCCAGTCGTCGGTGTCCGAGCAGTACTTC
CDR3aa: CASSYIQSSVSEQYF

abundance: .
j_gene: TRBJ1-2
v_gene: TRBV2
d_gene: TRBD1
CDR3nt: TGTGCCAGCGTTGCACAGGGGTCTGGCTACACCTTC
CDR3aa: CASVAQGSGYTF

abundance: .
j_gene: TRBJ1-6
v_gene: TRBV5-1
d_gene: .
CDR3nt: TGCGCCAGCAGCTTTGTTCGGGACACGGATAATTCACCCCTCCACTTT
CDR3aa: CASSFVRDTDNSPLHF

abundance: .
j_gene: TRBJ1-4
v_gene: TRBV7-6
d_gene: TRBD1
CDR3nt: TGTGCCAGCAGCTTTTTCGGACAGGGGAGGTCGGCTAATGAAAAACTGTTTTTT
CDR3aa: CASSFFGQGRSANEKLFF

abundance: .
j_gene: TRBJ1-4
v_gene: TRBV29-1
d_gene: .
CDR3nt: TGCAGCGTTGAAGATCGGTCGGGGGCTAATGAAAAACTGTTTTTT
CDR3aa: CSVEDRSGANEKLFF

abundance: many
j_gene: TRBJ1-3
v_gene: TRBV10-3
d_gene: TRBD1
CDR3nt: TGTGCCAGCTCGGGGACAGCCTCTGGAAACACCATATATTTT
CDR3aa: CASSGTASGNTIYF

abundance: .
j_gene: TRBJ1-5
v_gene: TRBV29-1
d_gene: .
CDR3nt: TGCAGCGTCTCCATGGGGGGAGGTCAGCCCCAGCATTTT
CDR3aa: CSVSMGGGQPQHF

abundance: .
j_gene: TRBJ2-2
v_gene: TRBV6-5
d_gene: .
CDR3nt: TGTGCCAGCAGTTACCTCCGCGGGACGAACACCGGGGAGCTGTTTTTT
CDR3aa: CASSYLRGTNTGELFF

abundance: .
j_gene: TRBJ2-7
v_gene: TRBV7-9
d_gene: .
CDR3nt: TGTGCCAGCAGCTTAGCTACGGGGGGCGCTTCCTACGAGCAGTACTTC
CDR3aa: CASSLATGGASYEQYF

abundance: .
j_gene: TRBJ1-5
v_gene: TRBV10-2
d_gene: .
CDR3nt: TGCGCCAGCAGTGAGTTGTGGCAAAATAGCAATCAGCCCCAGCATTTT
CDR3aa: CASSELWQNSNQPQHF

abundance: .
j_gene: TRBJ2-7
v_gene: TRBV6-5
d_gene: TRBD2
CDR3nt: TGTGCCAGCAGCGCCGCGGCGGCGGGAGGGCCCTACGAGCAGTACTTC
CDR3aa: CASSAAAAGGPYEQYF

abundance: .
j_gene: TRBJ1-6
v_gene: TRBV10-1
d_gene: .
CDR3nt: TGCGCCAGCAGTGACCGGACGGCCTATAATTCACCCCTCCACTTT
CDR3aa: CASSDRTAYNSPLHF

abundance: .
j_gene: TRBJ2-5
v_gene: TRBV6-5
d_gene: .
CDR3nt: TGTGCCAGCTGCCCTGGGGGAGAAGAGACCCAGTACTTC
CDR3aa: CASCPGGEETQYF

abundance: .
j_gene: TRBJ1-3
v_gene: TRBV29-1
d_gene: TRBD1
CDR3nt: TGCAGCGTTGAACGTCCCGGGACAGGGTTTGGAAACACCATATATTTT
CDR3aa: CSVERPGTGFGNTIYF

abundance: many
j_gene: TRBJ1-4
v_gene: TRBV24-1
d_gene: .
CDR3nt: TGTGCCACCAGTGAGGGGGACATATCAACTAATGAAAAACTGTTTTTT
CDR3aa: CATSEGDISTNEKLFF

abundance: .
j_gene: TRBJ1-3
v_gene: TRBV7-9
d_gene: .
CDR3nt: TGTGCCAGCAGCTTAGAACCAGCCTCTGGAAACACCATATATTTT
CDR3aa: CASSLEPASGNTIYF

abundance: .
j_gene: TRBJ2-5
v_gene: TRBV7-9
d_gene: TRBD2
CDR3nt: TGTGCCAGCAGCAGCGGGGGACGGCTCCAAGAGACCCAGTACTTC
CDR3aa: CASSSGGRLQETQYF

abundance: .
j_gene: TRBJ2-7
v_gene: TRBV29-1
d_gene: .
CDR3nt: TGCAGCATAACCGGGACTTCCTACAAGCAGTACTTC
CDR3aa: CSITGTSYKQYF

abundance: .
j_gene: TRBJ1-6
v_gene: TRBV10-3
d_gene: TRBD1
CDR3nt: TGTGCCATCAGGTCAGGGGGCCCGGATTCACCCCTCCACTTT
CDR3aa: CAIRSGGPDSPLHF

abundance: many
j_gene: TRBJ2-2
v_gene: TRBV7-8
d_gene: .
CDR3nt: TGTGCCAGCACCGTATTCCCTGGGGAGCTGTTTTTT
CDR3aa: CASTVFPGELFF

abundance: many
j_gene: TRBJ1-5
v_gene: TRBV9
d_gene: .
CDR3nt: TGTGCCAGCAGCGTAGCGGGCAATCAGCCCCAGCATTTT
CDR3aa: CASSVAGNQPQHF

abundance: few
j_gene: TRBJ2-7
v_gene: TRBV7-9
d_gene: TRBD1
CDR3nt: TGTGCCAGCAGCTGGGACAGGAATCCCCACGAGCAGTACTTC
CDR3aa: CASSWDRNPHEQYF

abundance: many
j_gene: TRBJ1-3
v_gene: TRBV7-2
d_gene: .
CDR3nt: TGTGCCAGCACCTGGGACATTGGAAACACCATATATTTT
CDR3aa: CASTWDIGNTIYF

abundance: many
j_gene: TRBJ2-2
v_gene: TRBV10-3
d_gene: .
CDR3nt: TGTGCCATCAGACGAGGACAGACGAACACCGGGGAGCTGTTTTTT
CDR3aa: CAIRRGQTNTGELFF

abundance: .
j_gene: TRBJ1-2
v_gene: TRBV5-1
d_gene: TRBD1
CDR3nt: TGCGCCAGCAGCCCCTCGGGGCAGGGGGCAAGAGGCTACACCTTC
CDR3aa: CASSPSGQGARGYTF

abundance: .
j_gene: TRBJ1-5
v_gene: TRBV24-1
d_gene: .
CDR3nt: TGTGCCACCAGTGACCCCCCCGGGGGACGGGGAGAGCATCAGCCCCAGCATTTT
CDR3aa: CATSDPPGGRGEHQPQHF

abundance: .
j_gene: TRBJ2-5
v_gene: TRBV2
d_gene: TRBD2
CDR3nt: TGTGCCAGCAGTGGGCGACTAGCGGGGGGGCAGGAGACCCAGTACTTC
CDR3aa: CASSGRLAGGQETQYF

abundance: few
j_gene: TRBJ2-2
v_gene: TRBV7-9
d_gene: TRBD1
CDR3nt: TGTGCCAGCAGCGGGGGGACAGGGCACACCGGGGAGCTGTTTTTT
CDR3aa: CASSGGTGHTGELFF

abundance: .
j_gene: TRBJ1-5
v_gene: TRBV2
d_gene: TRBD1
CDR3nt: TGTGCCAGCAGTGAACCGGCGGGGACAGGGACTCAGCCCCAGCATTTT
CDR3aa: CASSEPAGTGTQPQHF

abundance: .
j_gene: TRBJ2-2
v_gene: TRBV7-8
d_gene: .
CDR3nt: TGTGCCTGGAGTGCCGGCCCCGGGGAGCTGTTTTTT
CDR3aa: CAWSAGPGELFF

abundance: .
j_gene: TRBJ1-4
v_gene: TRBV29-1
d_gene: .
CDR3nt: TGCAGCGTTGGATACCTAGCGAACACTGAAAAACTGTTTTTT
CDR3aa: CSVGYLANTEKLFF

abundance: many
j_gene: TRBJ1-1
v_gene: TRBV29-1
d_gene: .
CDR3nt: TGCAGCGCTGACAGGCAGAACACTGAAGCTTTCTTT
CDR3aa: CSADRQNTEAFF

abundance: many
j_gene: TRBJ1-2
v_gene: TRBV2
d_gene: .
CDR3nt: TGTGCCAGCAGAGCGGACAGAAGCCATGGCTACACCTTC
CDR3aa: CASRADRSHGYTF

abundance: few
j_gene: TRBJ1-4
v_gene: TRBV7-9
d_gene: TRBD1
CDR3nt: TGTGCCAGCAGCCGACAGGGGGCTTTTGAAAAACTGTTTTTT
CDR3aa: CASSRQGAFEKLFF

abundance: many
j_gene: TRBJ2-2
v_gene: TRBV7-2
d_gene: TRBD1
CDR3nt: TGTGCCAGCAGCTTACAACAGGGGGCCACCGGGGAGCTGTTTTTT
CDR3aa: CASSLQQGATGELFF

abundance: few
j_gene: TRBJ2-6
v_gene: TRBV7-9
d_gene: TRBD1
CDR3nt: TGTGCCAGCAGCCCAACCACGACAGGGTATACCTCTGGGGCCAACGTCCTGACTTTC
CDR3aa: CASSPTTTGYTSGANVLTF

abundance: .
j_gene: TRBJ1-1
v_gene: TRBV10-2
d_gene: .
CDR3nt: TGCGCCAGCAGTGAGAGGAGTTTGGACACTGAAGCTTTCTTT
CDR3aa: CASSERSLDTEAFF

abundance: many
j_gene: TRBJ1-4
v_gene: TRBV29-1
d_gene: TRBD1
CDR3nt: TGCAGCGTTGGAAGACAGGGGAATGAAAAACTGTTTTTT
CDR3aa: CSVGRQGNEKLFF

abundance: .
j_gene: TRBJ2-7
v_gene: TRBV29-1
d_gene: .
CDR3nt: TGCAGCGACCCCTACGAGCAGTACTTC
CDR3aa: CSDPYEQYF

abundance: few
j_gene: TRBJ2-7
v_gene: TRBV20-1
d_gene: TRBD2
CDR3nt: TGCAGTGGCGTAGCGGGGGGGTCCTACGAGCAGTACTTC
CDR3aa: CSGVAGGSYEQYF

abundance: .
j_gene: TRBJ2-7
v_gene: TRBV25-1
d_gene: .
CDR3nt: TGTGCCAGCAGTTCGTTGACAACCGAGCAGTACTTC
CDR3aa: CASSSLTTEQYF

abundance: .
j_gene: TRBJ2-5
v_gene: TRBV29-1
d_gene: .
CDR3nt: TGCAGCGGGGTGGCGTCAATCCAAGAGACCCAGTACTTC
CDR3aa: CSGVASIQETQYF

abundance: .
j_gene: TRBJ2-6
v_gene: TRBV7-8
d_gene: .
CDR3nt: TGTGCCAGCAGCTTGGCCGGGGCCCCTGGGGCCAACGTCCTGACTTTC
CDR3aa: CASSLAGAPGANVLTF

abundance: .
j_gene: TRBJ1-5
v_gene: TRBV29-1
d_gene: .
CDR3nt: TGCAGCGTTTCCGGGGGATGCAGTCAGCCCCAGCATTTT
CDR3aa: CSVSGGCSQPQHF

abundance: .
j_gene: TRBJ1-3
v_gene: TRBV9
d_gene: .
CDR3nt: TGTGCCAGCAGCCCGGACAGAACCCGAAACACCATATATTTT
CDR3aa: CASSPDRTRNTIYF

abundance: .
j_gene: TRBJ1-1
v_gene: TRBV29-1
d_gene: .
CDR3nt: TGCAGCGTTGGGACTAGCGGTGTCGGGGAGAACACTGAAGCTTTCTTT
CDR3aa: CSVGTSGVGENTEAFF

abundance: .
j_gene: TRBJ2-7
v_gene: TRBV11-2
d_gene: .
CDR3nt: TGTGCCAGCACCCCCCAACAGGGTCGAGACGAGCAGTACTTC
CDR3aa: CASTPQQGRDEQYF

abundance: many
j_gene: TRBJ1-4
v_gene: TRBV10-3
d_gene: .
CDR3nt: TGTGCCATCAGTCCCACACTGGCGAATGAAAAACTGTTTTTT
CDR3aa: CAISPTLANEKLFF

abundance: many
j_gene: TRBJ2-7
v_gene: TRBV29-1
d_gene: TRBD1
CDR3nt: TGCAGCGTGCGGACAGGGGGTAGCTACGAGCAGTACTTC
CDR3aa: CSVRTGGSYEQYF

abundance: few
j_gene: TRBJ1-5
v_gene: TRBV20-1
d_gene: TRBD1
CDR3nt: TGCAGTGCTACTGGGACAGGGATTTATCAGCCCCAGCATTTT
CDR3aa: CSATGTGIYQPQHF

abundance: .
j_gene: TRBJ2-3
v_gene: TRBV6-6
d_gene: TRBD2
CDR3nt: TGTGCCAGCAGTTATGGTAGCGGGGGCACAGATACGCAGTATTTT
CDR3aa: CASSYGSGGTDTQYF

abundance: .
j_gene: TRBJ2-5
v_gene: TRBV7-3
d_gene: .
CDR3nt: TGTGCCAGCAGCTTCAGACATGGGGCAGAAGAGACCCAGTACTTC
CDR3aa: CASSFRHGAEETQYF

abundance: few
j_gene: TRBJ2-7
v_gene: TRBV20-1
d_gene: TRBD1
CDR3nt: TGCAGTGCTACCGAAGACAGGGGGGGATCCTACGAGCAGTACTTC
CDR3aa: CSATEDRGGSYEQYF

abundance: many
j_gene: TRBJ1-4
v_gene: TRBV29-1
d_gene: .
CDR3nt: TGCAGCGTTGTCGTTGCAACTAATGAAAAACTGTTTTTT
CDR3aa: CSVVVATNEKLFF